Following are 29 T cell receptor beta chains from one sample sequenced in a study of beta chain features in type 1 diabetes. Study-wide results and caveats: All four CD4+ subsets of Type 1 diabetes patients contained TCRB CDR3s that were moderately but significantly shorter.

These receptors' antigens are unknown. Reverse transcribing all isolated RNA meant expressed TCRB transcripts were sequenced. Sequencing used immunoSEQ multiplex PCR; TCRdb keeps in-frame clones, though not all of them. The sample gives a few hundred thousand clones, about 13% of which show up once; roughly 0.016% is in the top ten. Sample: naive CD4+ T cells from blood. The receptor set was obtained from a woman under 30 with type 1 diabetes.

CDR3 in amino acids: CASSQDLGTVNTEAFF. CDR3 nucleotides: TGTGCCAGCAGCCAAGATTTAGGGACAGTGAACACTGAAGCTTTCTTT. V gene TRBV14 combines with J gene TRBJ1-1; 7 bases match TRBD1. The CDR3 consists of 16 residues. Germline V lookup: CDR1 SGHDN, CDR2 FVKESK. After removal of 0 bases from V and 0 bases from J, the junction contained 4 bases not matched to a gene.

The chain recombines TRBV7-9 with TRBJ2-7, with TRBD1 as a possible D gene (5 bases). The V gene's germline CDR1 is SEHNR and CDR2 FQNEAQ (reference sequence). V gave up 3 bases and J gave up 6 bases, with 9 bases separating them. This CDR3 is built from 12 residues. CDR3 amino acids: CASSFFQGEQYV. CDR3 nucleotides: TGTGCCAGCAGCTTTTTCCAGGGCGAGCAGTACGTC.

The V call is TRBV6-6, the J call TRBJ2-3; TRBD1 matches 7 bases. Germline loops: CDR1 MNHNY, CDR2 SVGAGI (reference sequence). V lost 6 bases, J lost 4 bases, and 7 bases stayed unmatched. CDR3 length: 14 amino acids. The CDR3 coding sequence is TGTGCCAGCAGCCGCCGACAGGGCTCAGATACGCAGTATTTT. Protein: CASSRRQGSDTQYF.

This clone was observed a handful of times. The chain is built from TRBV27 and TRBJ2-7; TRBD1 matches 8 bases. CDR1 is MNHEY and CDR2 is SMNVEV in the germline V gene (reference sequence). V lost 8 bases, J lost 2 bases, and 5 bases stayed unmatched. The CDR3 loop spans 13 amino acids. DNA for the CDR3: TGTGCCAGCCGGACAGGGATGACCTACGAGCAGTACTTC. Translation: CASRTGMTYEQYF.

V gene TRBV5-1 combines with J gene TRBJ2-2; 8 nucleotides align to TRBD2. The V and J ends lost 9 bases and 4 bases, in that order; junction bases with no gene match: 8. The CDR3 contains 14 residues. Germline CDR1 SGHRS, CDR2 YFSETQ. This chain's CDR3 is CATREGGITGELFF. The CDR3 region has the DNA TGCGCCACCCGGGAGGGAGGAATCACCGGGGAGCTGTTTTTT.

This clone has more than one count but fewer than ten. One end of the junction does not line up with germline, which may come from a read error. The chain links TRBV7-9 to TRBJ1-1; TRBD1 matches at 9 bases. The CDR3 length is 17 residues. Germline V CDR1 and CDR2: SEHNR, FQNEAQ (reference sequence). CDR3 region: CAAPTGTGSRVNTEAFF. The CDR3, as DNA: TGTGCCGCACCAACCGGGACAGGGTCCCGGGTGAATACTGAAGCTTTCTTT.

This clone was found a few times. This chain joins TRBV18 and TRBJ2-1, with 9 positions matching TRBD2. V lost 4 bases, J lost 7 bases, and 11 bases stayed unmatched. This CDR3 region has 16 residues. Looked up from germline, CDR1 is KGHSH and CDR2 is LQKENI. The CDR3 protein is CASSHSAGGAGNEQFF. The CDR3 region has the DNA TGTGCCAGCTCACATTCAGCGGGAGGAGCTGGGAATGAGCAGTTCTTC.

The chain uses TRBV20-1 and TRBJ1-1; no definite D call. The CDR3 covers 11 residues. Between the trimmed V and J ends, which lost 6 bases and 3 bases, there was a span of 8 bases. The germline CDR1 and CDR2 sequences are DFQATT and SNEGSKA (reference sequence). The CDR3 DNA reads TGCAGTGCCGCACGGGACACTGAAGCTTTCTTT. It specifies CSAARDTEAFF.

The gene calls are TRBV10-2 and TRBJ2-7; D uncertain. The CDR3 sequence is 13 residues long. V shed 0 bases and J shed 6 bases, with 9 bases lying between them. Per the germline V gene, CDR1 is WSHSY and CDR2 is SAAADI. Here the CDR3 DNA reads TGCGCCAGCAGTGAGTCGGTTGATAGCGAGCAGTACGTC. Protein sequence: CASSESVDSEQYV.

This clone was counted only a few times. The chain carries TRBV19 and TRBJ2-3; 7 nucleotides agree with TRBD2. The CDR3 sequence is 16 residues long. Germline-derived CDR1 and CDR2 are LNHDA and SQIVND (reference sequence). With 3 bases clipped from V and 0 bases from J, the junction kept 6 bases outside the gene matches. The CDR3 DNA reads TGTGCCAGTAGTATTCCCAGCGGGACTAGCACAGATACGCAGTATTTT. The encoded protein is CASSIPSGTSTDTQYF.

This clone was picked up a small number of times. The gene calls are TRBV12-5 and TRBJ2-3; D uncertain. V was shortened by 0 bases and J by 0 bases, with 10 bases between the two germline ends. Germline CDR1 LGHNT, CDR2 FRNRAP. The CDR3 is made up of 16 amino acids. CDR3 coding DNA: TGTGCTAGTGGTTTGGTACTTCGCGGTAGCACAGATACGCAGTATTTT. Its protein is CASGLVLRGSTDTQYF.

The table lists this clone with a few counts. The J gene is TRBJ1-4, the V gene TRBV18, with a possible D match to TRBD1 (6 bases). Germline V gene sequence: CDR1 KGHSH, CDR2 LQKENI. Between the trimmed V and J ends, which lost 5 bases and 8 bases, there was a span of 12 bases. CDR3 length: 13 amino acids. CDR3 sequence: CASSSDRKEKLFF. The CDR3 bases are TGTGCCAGCTCAAGCGACAGGAAAGAAAAACTGTTTTTT.

As DNA, the CDR3 is TGTGCCAGCAGCAAAGCTCGCGGGAGGGCCGGAGAGCAGTTCTTC. Amino acid sequence: CASSKARGRAGEQFF. The V gene is TRBV21-1, the J gene TRBJ2-1; the table's D call, TRBD2, has no DNA check behind it. TRBV21-1 is a documented pseudogene. This CDR3 comprises 15 residues.

J is TRBJ1-2 and V is TRBV30; no firm D call. Trimming took 0 bases from V and 0 from J, leaving 11 bases between them. Germline CDR1 and CDR2: GTSNPN and SVGIG (reference sequence). The CDR3 covers 15 residues. The CDR3: CAWSVPARANYGYTF. The CDR3 nucleotides are TGTGCCTGGAGTGTACCGGCTAGAGCTAACTATGGCTACACCTTC.

The rearrangement uses TRBV30 and TRBJ1-2, with 10 bases fitting TRBD1. CDR3 length: 14 amino acids. V trimming: 0 bases; J trimming: 7 bases; junction bases outside the gene matches: 5. Germline CDR1 GTSNPN, CDR2 SVGIG (reference sequence). This CDR3 is CAWSVDRGQGGYTF. CDR3 nucleotides: TGTGCCTGGAGTGTAGACAGGGGGCAGGGTGGCTACACCTTC.

This clone was seen only a few times. CDR3 sequence (DNA): TGTGCCAGCAGCCCAAGGGGAGCGGGAGGGAACACCGGGGAGCTGTTTTTT. Its translation: CASSPRGAGGNTGELFF. The J gene is TRBJ2-2, the V gene TRBV11-2; 9 bases are shared with TRBD2. The CDR3 runs 17 residues. Trimming cost V 5 bases and J 1 base; bases outside gene matches: 8. Germline loops: CDR1 SGHAT, CDR2 FQNNGV.

The V gene is TRBV18, the J gene TRBJ1-2; D unresolved. There are 14 residues in the CDR3. Germline V CDR1 and CDR2: KGHSH, LQKENI. With 6 bases removed from V and 2 bases from J, the gap between germline ends came to 13 bases. CDR3 amino acids: CASSGLAANYGYTF. The CDR3 DNA reads as TGTGCCAGCTCCGGATTAGCGGCCAACTATGGCTACACCTTC.

J is TRBJ2-2 and V is TRBV6-5, with D maybe TRBD1 (6 bases). V dropped 4 bases and J dropped 8 bases, with 14 bases sitting between them. This CDR3 comprises 14 residues. Germline V gene sequence: CDR1 MNHEY, CDR2 SVGAGI. This chain's CDR3 is CASSFETGRGELFF. CDR3 in DNA: TGTGCCAGCAGTTTTGAAACAGGGCGGGGGGAGCTGTTTTTT.

The chain links TRBV7-9 to TRBJ1-1; TRBD1 might be the D (5 bases). Germline V gene sequence: CDR1 SEHNR, CDR2 FQNEAQ (reference sequence). The CDR3 runs to 18 residues. The V end lost 5 bases, the J end lost 0 bases, and 22 bases lay between the germline ends. The CDR3 DNA is TGTGCCAGCAGCATAGGGACCCGGCGGGACTACATGAACACTGAAGCTTTCTTT. It encodes CASSIGTRRDYMNTEAFF.

This chain's CDR3 is CASSIEKGAVNQPQHF. For the CDR3, the DNA is TGTGCCAGTAGTATAGAGAAGGGGGCTGTCAATCAGCCCCAGCATTTT. The rearrangement uses TRBV19 and TRBJ1-5; 7 nucleotides align to TRBD1. Germline CDR1 is LNHDA and CDR2 is SQIVND (reference sequence). Trimming cost V 0 bases and J 3 bases; bases outside gene matches: 5. This CDR3 is 16 amino acids long.

This clone was recorded a few times. V usage is TRBV28 and J usage is TRBJ2-6; D might be TRBD2 (5 bases). The ends were cut back, 10 bases at V and 2 bases at J, with 18 bases in the middle. The CDR3 sequence is 16 residues long. The germline CDR1 and CDR2 sequences are MDHEN and SYDVKM. CDR3 sequence (DNA): TGTGCCACCTACCCGGGGTCCTTACCTGGGGCCAACGTCCTGACTTTC. It specifies CATYPGSLPGANVLTF.

CDR3 sequence: CASSQDSNQPQHF. The CDR3 DNA reads TGCGCCAGCAGCCAAGATTCGAATCAGCCCCAGCATTTT. The chain combines TRBV4-1 with TRBJ1-5; D unresolved. The length of the CDR3 is 13 residues. The V and J ends lost 0 bases and 4 bases respectively, with 4 bases between them. Germline V gene data show CDR1 as MGHRA and CDR2 as YSYEKL.

J is TRBJ2-4 and V is TRBV7-2; 9 bases are a match to TRBD2. V gave up 0 bases and J gave up 9 bases; unmatched junction bases: 9. Germline V gene data show CDR1 as SGHTA and CDR2 as FQGNSA. The CDR3 length is 16 residues. CDR3 sequence reads: CASSLAPAGGGSIQYF. The CDR3 DNA follows: TGTGCCAGCAGCTTAGCCCCGGCGGGAGGGGGGAGCATTCAGTACTTC.

This clone was seen only a few times. The genes are TRBV19 and TRBJ2-1, with 7 bases fitting TRBD2. Unmatched junction bases numbered 5, after V lost 4 bases and J lost 2 bases. This CDR3 contains 15 residues. Germline V gene data show CDR1 as LNHDA and CDR2 as SQIVND (reference sequence). The CDR3 coding sequence is TGTGCCAGTAGTAGGGCTAGCGGAGCCTACAATGAGCAGTTCTTC. Protein product: CASSRASGAYNEQFF.

This clone was seen a few times. The chain employs TRBV27 and TRBJ2-1; possible D gene TRBD1, 5 bases. The CDR3 sequence is 15 residues long. Trimming stripped 0 bases from V and 7 bases from J, with 13 bases between. Per germline, CDR1 MNHEY and CDR2 SMNVEV (reference sequence). The CDR3 here is CASSLSPQGRNEQFF. CDR3 sequence (DNA): TGTGCCAGCAGTTTATCACCCCAGGGTCGGAATGAGCAGTTCTTC.

V gene TRBV7-2 combines with J gene TRBJ1-5; D gene unclear. The germline V gene encodes CDR1 SGHTA and CDR2 FQGNSA. The CDR3 extends over 12 amino acids. V shed 3 bases and J shed 10 bases, with 10 bases lying between them. This CDR3 is CASSLGDEPQHF. The CDR3 DNA sequence: TGTGCCAGCAGCTTGGGAGACGAACCCCAGCATTTT. The whole variable domain, remainder taken from reference TRBV7-2 and TRBJ1-5, is GAGVSQSPSNKVTEKGKDVELRCDPISGHTALYWYRQSLGQGLEFLIYFQGNSAPDKSGLPSDRFSAERTGGSVSTLTIQRTQQEDSAVYLCASSLGDEPQHFGDGTRLSIL.

The chain joins TRBV28 to TRBJ2-6; no firm D call. V lost 2 bases to trimming and J lost 6 bases, with 14 bases between them. The CDR3 runs to 16 residues. Germline CDR1 and CDR2: MDHEN and SYDVKM. CDR3 protein: CASSLVGAQEANVLTF. The CDR3 DNA reads as TGTGCCAGCAGTTTAGTGGGCGCCCAGGAGGCCAACGTCCTGACTTTC.

The chain combines TRBV28 with TRBJ2-7; TRBD1 might be the D (5 bases). CDR1 MDHEN and CDR2 SYDVKM come from the germline V gene. V shed 1 base and J shed 0 bases, with 7 bases lying between them. The CDR3 has 14 amino acids. For the CDR3, the DNA is TGTGCCAGCAGTTTATTGGGGCCCTCCTACGAGCAGTACTTC. This gives the protein CASSLLGPSYEQYF.

This rearrangement joins TRBV4-1 to TRBJ1-1, with TRBD1 matching 8 bases. The CDR3 is 19 residues long. CDR1 is MGHRA and CDR2 is YSYEKL in the germline V gene. The J segment lost 1 base and the V segment lost 4 bases, leaving 17 bases of the junction unmatched. CDR3 residues: CASSPQPRTGWFGNTEAFF. CDR3 bases: TGCGCCAGCAGCCCACAACCCAGGACAGGGTGGTTTGGGAACACTGAAGCTTTCTTT.